The T cell receptor beta chain under discussion was sequenced for a study of blood T cell repertoires in COVID-19. About the research overall: Researchers got acute and convalescent COVID-19 samples from the United States, Italy and Spain.

Measured with immunoSEQ multiplex PCR; TCRdb has only the in-frame clones, and not every one. The data hold more than 95,000 clones, with approximately 80% observed a single time. Germline V gives CDR1 MDHEN, CDR2 SYDVKM. CDR3 length: 12 amino acids. V lost 2 bases and J 5 bases, leaving 6 bases between the germline ends. This receptor was taken from a man aged 55 to 70 with acute or convalescent COVID-19. Material: peripheral blood. V usage is TRBV28 and J usage is TRBJ1-2, with D unresolved. CDR3: CASSLRSYGYTF. The CDR3 nucleotides read TGTGCCAGCAGTTTAAGGAGTTATGGCTACACCTTC.